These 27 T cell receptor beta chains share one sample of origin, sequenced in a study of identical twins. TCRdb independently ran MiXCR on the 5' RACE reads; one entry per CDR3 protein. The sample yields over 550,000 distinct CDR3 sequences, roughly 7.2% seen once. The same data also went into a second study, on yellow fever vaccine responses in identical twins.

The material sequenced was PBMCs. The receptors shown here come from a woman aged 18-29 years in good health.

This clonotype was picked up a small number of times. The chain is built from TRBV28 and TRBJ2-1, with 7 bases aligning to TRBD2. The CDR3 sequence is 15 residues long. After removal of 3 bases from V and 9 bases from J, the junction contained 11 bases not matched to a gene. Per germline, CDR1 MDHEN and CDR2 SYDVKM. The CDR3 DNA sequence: TGTGCCAGCAGTTTGATGCTAGCGGAGCGGGGTGAGCAGTTCTTC. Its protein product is CASSLMLAERGEQFF.

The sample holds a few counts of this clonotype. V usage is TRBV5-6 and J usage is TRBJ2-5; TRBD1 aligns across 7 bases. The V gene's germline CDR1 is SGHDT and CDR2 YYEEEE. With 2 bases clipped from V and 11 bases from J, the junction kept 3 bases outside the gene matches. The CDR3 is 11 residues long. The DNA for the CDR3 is TGTGCCAGCAGCTTACAGGGGCGGCAGTACTTC. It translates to CASSLQGRQYF. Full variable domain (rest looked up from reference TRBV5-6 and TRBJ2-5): DAGVTQSPTHLIKTRGQQVTLRCSPKSGHDTVSWYQQALGQGPQFIFQYYEEEERQRGNFPDRFSGHQFPNYSSELNVNALLLGDSALYLCASSLQGRQYFGPGTRLLVL.

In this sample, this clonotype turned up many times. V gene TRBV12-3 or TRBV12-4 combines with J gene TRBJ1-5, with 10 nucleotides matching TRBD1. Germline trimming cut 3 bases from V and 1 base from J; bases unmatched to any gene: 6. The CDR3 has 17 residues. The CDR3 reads CASSFWTGGWSNQPQHF. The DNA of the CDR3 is TGTGCCAGCAGTTTCTGGACAGGGGGTTGGAGCAATCAGCCCCAGCATTTT.

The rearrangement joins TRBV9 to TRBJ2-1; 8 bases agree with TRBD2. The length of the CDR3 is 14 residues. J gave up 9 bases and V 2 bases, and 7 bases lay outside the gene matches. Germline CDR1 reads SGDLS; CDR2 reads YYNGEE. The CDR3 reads CASSVVAGTTEQFF. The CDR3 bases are TGTGCCAGCAGCGTGGTAGCGGGAACTACTGAGCAGTTCTTC.

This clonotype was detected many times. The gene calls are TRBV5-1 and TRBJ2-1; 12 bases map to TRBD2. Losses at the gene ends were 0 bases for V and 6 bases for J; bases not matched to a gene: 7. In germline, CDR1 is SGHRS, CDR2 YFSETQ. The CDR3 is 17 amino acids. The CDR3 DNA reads TGCGCCAGCAGCTTGGTACTAGCGGGAGGAAGTGGCAATGAGCAGTTCTTC. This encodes CASSLVLAGGSGNEQFF.

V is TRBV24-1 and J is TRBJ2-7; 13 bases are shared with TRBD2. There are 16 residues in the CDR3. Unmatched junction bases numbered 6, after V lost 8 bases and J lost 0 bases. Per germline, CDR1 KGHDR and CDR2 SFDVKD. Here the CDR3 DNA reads TGTGCCACCACCACACTAGCGGGAGGGCCCTCCTACGAGCAGTACTTC. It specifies CATTTLAGGPSYEQYF.

CDR3 residues: CATSRGLAGNNEQFF. The CDR3 DNA follows: TGTGCCACGTCACGGGGACTAGCGGGAAACAATGAGCAGTTCTTC. The chain carries TRBV10-3 and TRBJ2-1; 13 bases fit TRBD2. CDR1 and CDR2 (germline): ENHRY, SYGVKD. The CDR3 extends over 15 amino acids. J gave up 5 bases and V 10 bases, and 8 bases lay outside the gene matches.

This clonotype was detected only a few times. For the CDR3, the DNA is TGTGCCAGCAGTTACGCTCTGGGGTACGAGCAGTACGTC. This translates into CASSYALGYEQYV. V and J are TRBV6-2 or TRBV6-3 and TRBJ2-7; D not resolved. This CDR3 contains 13 residues. The ends were cut back, 2 bases at V and 4 bases at J, with 9 bases in the middle. Looked up from germline, CDR1 is MNHEY and CDR2 is SVGEGT.

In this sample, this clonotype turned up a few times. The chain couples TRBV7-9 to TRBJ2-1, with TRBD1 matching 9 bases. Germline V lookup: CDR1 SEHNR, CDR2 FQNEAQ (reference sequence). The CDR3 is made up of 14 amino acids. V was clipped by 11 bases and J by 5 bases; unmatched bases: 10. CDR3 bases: TGTGCCGGGACAGACGGGACAGGGCACAATGAGCAGTTCTTC. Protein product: CAGTDGTGHNEQFF.

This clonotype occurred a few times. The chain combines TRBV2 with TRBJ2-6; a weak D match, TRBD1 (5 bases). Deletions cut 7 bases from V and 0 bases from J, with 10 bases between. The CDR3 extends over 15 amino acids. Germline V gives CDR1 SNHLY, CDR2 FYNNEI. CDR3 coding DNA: TGTGCCAGCAATCAGGGCAGCTCTGGGGCCAACGTCCTGACTTTC. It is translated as CASNQGSSGANVLTF.

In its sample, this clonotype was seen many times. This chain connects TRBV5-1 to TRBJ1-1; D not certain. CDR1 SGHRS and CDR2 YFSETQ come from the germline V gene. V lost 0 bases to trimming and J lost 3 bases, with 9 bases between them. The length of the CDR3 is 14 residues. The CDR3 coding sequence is TGCGCCAGCAGCTTGGGGGGAAGGGACACTGAAGCTTTCTTT. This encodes CASSLGGRDTEAFF.

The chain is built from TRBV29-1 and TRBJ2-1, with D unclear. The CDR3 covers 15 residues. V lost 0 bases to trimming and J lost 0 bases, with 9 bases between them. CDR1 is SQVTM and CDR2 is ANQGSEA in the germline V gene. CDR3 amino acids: CSVEDDRSSYNEQFF. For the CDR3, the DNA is TGCAGCGTTGAAGACGACCGAAGCTCCTACAATGAGCAGTTCTTC.

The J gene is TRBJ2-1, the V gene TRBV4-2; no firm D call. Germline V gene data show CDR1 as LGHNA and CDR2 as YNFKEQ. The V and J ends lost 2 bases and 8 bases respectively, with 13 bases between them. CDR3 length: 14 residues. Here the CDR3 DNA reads TGTGCCAGCAGCCAAATTATGGGAAGGGATGAGCAGTTCTTC. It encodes CASSQIMGRDEQFF.

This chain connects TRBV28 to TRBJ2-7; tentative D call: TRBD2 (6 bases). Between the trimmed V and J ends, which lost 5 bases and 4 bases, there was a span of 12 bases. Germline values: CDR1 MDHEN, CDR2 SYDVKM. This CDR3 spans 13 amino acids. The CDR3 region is CASSPGDLYEQYV. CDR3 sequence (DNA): TGTGCCAGCAGTCCGGGGGACCTTTACGAGCAGTACGTC.

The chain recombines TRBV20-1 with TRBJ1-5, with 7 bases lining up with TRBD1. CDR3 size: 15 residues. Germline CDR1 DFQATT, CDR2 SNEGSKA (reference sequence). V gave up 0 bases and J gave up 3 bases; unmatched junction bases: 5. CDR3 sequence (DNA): TGCAGTGCTAGAGACGGACAGGCCGACAATCAGCCCCAGCATTTT. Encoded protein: CSARDGQADNQPQHF.

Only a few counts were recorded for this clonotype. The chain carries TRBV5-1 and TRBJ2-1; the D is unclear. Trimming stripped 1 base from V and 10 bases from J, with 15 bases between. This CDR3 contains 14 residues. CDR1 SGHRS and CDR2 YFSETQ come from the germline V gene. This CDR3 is CASSLNQVDGEQFF. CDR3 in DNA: TGCGCCAGCAGCTTGAACCAGGTAGATGGCGAGCAGTTCTTC.

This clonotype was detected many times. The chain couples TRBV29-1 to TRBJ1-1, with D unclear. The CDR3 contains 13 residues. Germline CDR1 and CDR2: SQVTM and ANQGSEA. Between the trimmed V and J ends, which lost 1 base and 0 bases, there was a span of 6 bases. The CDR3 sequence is CSVEARLNTEAFF. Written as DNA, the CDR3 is TGCAGCGTTGAAGCCCGGCTGAACACTGAAGCTTTCTTT. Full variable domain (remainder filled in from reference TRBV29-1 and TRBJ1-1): SAVISQKPSRDICQRGTSLTIQCQVDSQVTMMFWYRQQPGQSLTLIATANQGSEATYESGFVIDKFPISRPNLTFSTLTVSNMSPEDSSIYLCSVEARLNTEAFFGQGTRLTVV.

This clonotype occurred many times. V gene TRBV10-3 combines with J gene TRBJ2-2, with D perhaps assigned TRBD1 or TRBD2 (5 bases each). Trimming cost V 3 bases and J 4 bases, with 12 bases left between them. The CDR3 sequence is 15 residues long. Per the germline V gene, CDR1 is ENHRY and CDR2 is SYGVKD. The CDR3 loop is CAISDTVGTTGELFF. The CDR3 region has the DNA TGTGCCATCAGTGATACGGTGGGGACCACCGGGGAGCTGTTTTTT.

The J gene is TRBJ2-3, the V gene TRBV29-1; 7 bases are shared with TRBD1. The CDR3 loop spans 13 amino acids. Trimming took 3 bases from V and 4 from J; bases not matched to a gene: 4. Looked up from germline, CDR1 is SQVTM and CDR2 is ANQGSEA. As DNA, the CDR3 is TGCAGCGTTGATGAGGGGGCGGCAGATACGCAGTATTTT. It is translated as CSVDEGAADTQYF.

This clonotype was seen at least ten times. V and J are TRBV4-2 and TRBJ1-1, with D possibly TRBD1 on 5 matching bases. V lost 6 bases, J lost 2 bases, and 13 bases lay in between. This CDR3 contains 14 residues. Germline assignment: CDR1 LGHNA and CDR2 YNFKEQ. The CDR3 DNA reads TGTGCCAGCAGTAAGACAGAGACAAACACTGAAGCTTTCTTT. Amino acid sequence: CASSKTETNTEAFF.

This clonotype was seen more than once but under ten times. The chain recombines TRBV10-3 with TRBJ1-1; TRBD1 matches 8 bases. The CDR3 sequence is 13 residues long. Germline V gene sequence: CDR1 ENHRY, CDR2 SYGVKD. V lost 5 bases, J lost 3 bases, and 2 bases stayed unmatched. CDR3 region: CAISSTGDTEAFF. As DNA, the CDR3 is TGTGCCATCAGTTCGACAGGGGACACTGAAGCTTTCTTT.

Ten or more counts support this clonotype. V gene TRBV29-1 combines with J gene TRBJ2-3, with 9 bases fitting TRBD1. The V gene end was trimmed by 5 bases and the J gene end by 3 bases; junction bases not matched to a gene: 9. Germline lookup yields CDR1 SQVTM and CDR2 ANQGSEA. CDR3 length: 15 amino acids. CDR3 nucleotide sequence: TGCAGCGTTTGTTATCCGGGACAGGGAACAGATACGCAGTATTTT. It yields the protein CSVCYPGQGTDTQYF.

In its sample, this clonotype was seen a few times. CDR3 sequence reads: CASSLGAGGGYEQYF. The CDR3 bases are TGTGCCAGCAGCTTAGGGGCAGGGGGCGGGTACGAGCAGTACTTC. The chain joins TRBV7-9 to TRBJ2-7; TRBD1 agrees at 8 bases. The trim removed 1 base at V and 4 bases at J, leaving 6 bases unmatched. The CDR3 consists of 15 residues. CDR1 SEHNR and CDR2 FQNEAQ come from the germline V gene (reference sequence).

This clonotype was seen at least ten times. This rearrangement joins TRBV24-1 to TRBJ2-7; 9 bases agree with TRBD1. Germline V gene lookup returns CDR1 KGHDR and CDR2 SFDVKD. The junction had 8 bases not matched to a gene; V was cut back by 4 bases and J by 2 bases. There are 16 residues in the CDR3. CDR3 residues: CATSDSGTGNTYEQYF. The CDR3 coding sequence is TGTGCCACCAGTGACTCCGGGACAGGGAACACCTACGAGCAGTACTTC.

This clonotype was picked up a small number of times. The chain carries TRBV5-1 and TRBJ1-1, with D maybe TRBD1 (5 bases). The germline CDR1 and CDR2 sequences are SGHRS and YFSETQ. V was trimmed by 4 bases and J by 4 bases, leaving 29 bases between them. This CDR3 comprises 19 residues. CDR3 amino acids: CASSLPRDPSMVEGTEAFF. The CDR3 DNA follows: TGCGCCAGCAGCCTCCCCCGGGACCCCTCGATGGTAGAGGGCACTGAAGCTTTCTTT.

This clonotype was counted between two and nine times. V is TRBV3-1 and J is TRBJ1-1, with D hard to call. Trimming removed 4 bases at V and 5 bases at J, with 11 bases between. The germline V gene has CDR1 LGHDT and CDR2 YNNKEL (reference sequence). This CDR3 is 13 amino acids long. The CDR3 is CASSLLPRTEAFF. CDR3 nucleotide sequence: TGTGCCAGCAGCCTACTACCCAGGACTGAAGCTTTCTTT.

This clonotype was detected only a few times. Here the CDR3 reads CASGLAFPDRGLLISYEQYF. CDR3 bases: TGTGCTAGTGGTTTGGCCTTTCCTGACAGGGGGTTGTTAATATCCTACGAGCAGTACTTC. The J gene is TRBJ2-7, the V gene TRBV12-5; 9 bases are a match to TRBD1. Germline V gives CDR1 LGHNT, CDR2 FRNRAP. The CDR3 runs 20 residues. J was trimmed by 1 base and V by 1 base; bases with no gene match: 17.